Listed below are T cell receptor beta chains from one sample, sequenced in a study of T cell responses to AZD1222 COVID-19 vaccine. TCRdb keeps only in-frame clones here, not all; method: immunoSEQ multiplex PCR. The sample records around 140,000 clones, over 90% being singletons. Sample: peripheral blood, taken on day 0 of AZD1222 vaccination. The receptors were gathered from an adult in good health. CDR3s include the opening cysteine and the closing phenylalanine or tryptophan. The order of the fields is D gene, J gene, V gene, clone size, CDR3 DNA, CDR3 protein. The D gene is left open where the match is weak. Size is omitted from some rows. Given values are once, few, many or a class for expanded clones.

d_gene: NA; j_gene: TRBJ2-1; v_gene: TRBV27; abundance: NA; CDR3nt: TGTGCCAGCACCAAAATGGGACTTAGCTCCTACAATGAGCAGTTCTTC; CDR3aa: CASTKMGLSSYNEQFF
d_gene: NA; j_gene: TRBJ1-2; v_gene: TRBV11-1; abundance: NA; CDR3nt: TGTGCCAGCAGCTTGTTTGGGAACTATGGCTACACCTTC; CDR3aa: CASSLFGNYGYTF
d_gene: NA; j_gene: TRBJ1-2; v_gene: TRBV7-8; abundance: NA; CDR3nt: TGTGCCAGCAGCTTATCGGGGTCCAACTATGGCTACACCTTC; CDR3aa: CASSLSGSNYGYTF
d_gene: TRBD1; j_gene: TRBJ1-2; v_gene: TRBV2; abundance: NA; CDR3nt: TGTGCCAGCAGCGGGACAGGCGAGGATGTCCATGGCTACACCTTC; CDR3aa: CASSGTGEDVHGYTF
d_gene: NA; j_gene: TRBJ2-3; v_gene: TRBV30; abundance: NA; CDR3nt: TGTGCCTGGAGTGTATTCCGCATAAACACAGATACGCAGTATTTT; CDR3aa: CAWSVFRINTDTQYF
d_gene: NA; j_gene: TRBJ2-2; v_gene: TRBV19; abundance: NA; CDR3nt: TGTGCCAGTACCGAGAACACCGGGGAGCTGTTTTTT; CDR3aa: CASTENTGELFF
d_gene: NA; j_gene: TRBJ2-7; v_gene: TRBV28; abundance: NA; CDR3nt: TGTGCCAGCAGTCCCTCGACAGGTGGAGCGTACGAGCAGTACTTC; CDR3aa: CASSPSTGGAYEQYF
d_gene: NA; j_gene: TRBJ2-2; v_gene: TRBV4-3; abundance: NA; CDR3nt: TGCGCCAGCAGCCAAGATCTCTCGGACGCCGGGGAGCTGTTTTTT; CDR3aa: CASSQDLSDAGELFF
d_gene: NA; j_gene: TRBJ2-3; v_gene: TRBV16; abundance: NA; CDR3nt: TGTGCCAGCAGCCTCGGACAGCGAGGGATGGATACGCAGTATTTT; CDR3aa: CASSLGQRGMDTQYF
d_gene: TRBD2; j_gene: TRBJ2-1; v_gene: TRBV7-3; abundance: NA; CDR3nt: TGTGCCAGCAGCTTTTTAGCGGGAGAATACAATGAGCAGTTCTTC; CDR3aa: CASSFLAGEYNEQFF
d_gene: NA; j_gene: TRBJ2-7; v_gene: TRBV7-9; abundance: once; CDR3nt: TGTGCCAGCAGCTTTAGCCGGAGCTCCTACGAGCAGTACTTC; CDR3aa: CASSFSRSSYEQYF
d_gene: NA; j_gene: TRBJ2-1; v_gene: TRBV12-3/TRBV12-4; abundance: NA; CDR3nt: TGTGCCAGCAGTTTAGACAGGGACTCGCAGTTCTTC; CDR3aa: CASSLDRDSQFF
d_gene: TRBD1; j_gene: TRBJ1-2; v_gene: TRBV7-9; abundance: NA; CDR3nt: TGTGCCAGCAGCTCGTACGGACAGGAGGCCTATGGCTACACCTTC; CDR3aa: CASSSYGQEAYGYTF
d_gene: NA; j_gene: TRBJ1-1; v_gene: TRBV27; abundance: NA; CDR3nt: TGTGCCAGCAGACCCTCTCCTCTTGGTAACACTGAAGCTTTCTTT; CDR3aa: CASRPSPLGNTEAFF
d_gene: NA; j_gene: TRBJ2-2; v_gene: TRBV11-2; abundance: few; CDR3nt: TGTGCCAGCAGCCTTTCGGAGGAGGGGGCCACCGGGGAGCTGTTTTTT; CDR3aa: CASSLSEEGATGELFF
d_gene: NA; j_gene: TRBJ1-6; v_gene: TRBV2; abundance: once; CDR3nt: TGTGCCAGCACATTACAGGAACAGAATTCACCCCTCCACTTT; CDR3aa: CASTLQEQNSPLHF
d_gene: NA; j_gene: TRBJ2-7; v_gene: TRBV11-2; abundance: few; CDR3nt: TGTGCCAGCAGCTTTAGGGAAAGCTCCTACGAGCAGTACTTC; CDR3aa: CASSFRESSYEQYF
d_gene: NA; j_gene: TRBJ2-7; v_gene: TRBV4-3; abundance: NA; CDR3nt: TGCGCCAGCAGCCAAGAATTTGCTTCACTGGGGTCCTACGAGCAGTACTTC; CDR3aa: CASSQEFASLGSYEQYF
d_gene: TRBD1; j_gene: TRBJ2-2; v_gene: TRBV4-3; abundance: NA; CDR3nt: TGCGCCAGCAGCTCACCGGGACAGACGAACACCGGGGAGCTGTTTTTT; CDR3aa: CASSSPGQTNTGELFF
d_gene: NA; j_gene: TRBJ1-1; v_gene: TRBV7-9; abundance: NA; CDR3nt: TGTGCCAGCAGTATAGGCCCTGAAGCTTTCTTT; CDR3aa: CASSIGPEAFF
d_gene: NA; j_gene: TRBJ2-5; v_gene: TRBV6-5; abundance: NA; CDR3nt: TGTGCCAGCAGCCCCCCTGGCAGGGCCCCAGAGACCCAGTACTTC; CDR3aa: CASSPPGRAPETQYF
d_gene: NA; j_gene: TRBJ1-4; v_gene: TRBV7-3; abundance: NA; CDR3nt: TGTGCGGCCCCCCCGGCAAAAAAACTGTTTTTT; CDR3aa: CAAPPAKKLFF
d_gene: NA; j_gene: TRBJ1-1; v_gene: TRBV5-4; abundance: NA; CDR3nt: TGTGCCAGCAGCTTGTTTGGGGACACTGAAGCTTTCTTT; CDR3aa: CASSLFGDTEAFF
d_gene: NA; j_gene: TRBJ2-1; v_gene: TRBV14; abundance: NA; CDR3nt: TGTGCCAGCGGGAACAATGAGCAGTTCTTC; CDR3aa: CASGNNEQFF
d_gene: NA; j_gene: TRBJ2-2; v_gene: TRBV7-8; abundance: NA; CDR3nt: TGTGCCAGCAGCTTTCCCCGACAGGGAGGGACCACCGGGGAGCTGTTTTTT; CDR3aa: CASSFPRQGGTTGELFF
d_gene: NA; j_gene: TRBJ1-5; v_gene: TRBV6-1; abundance: NA; CDR3nt: TGTGCCAGCAGTGAATCGATGTACAGCCCCGACGAAAACCAGCATTTT; CDR3aa: CASSESMYSPDENQHF
d_gene: NA; j_gene: TRBJ2-7; v_gene: TRBV9; abundance: NA; CDR3nt: TGTGCCAGCAGCCCAGGGGTCGAGCAGTACTTC; CDR3aa: CASSPGVEQYF
d_gene: TRBD2; j_gene: TRBJ2-1; v_gene: TRBV11-2; abundance: NA; CDR3nt: TGTGCCAGCAGCTTAACCGCTCGGTCTAGCGGTTTGAATGAGCAGTTCTTC; CDR3aa: CASSLTARSSGLNEQFF
d_gene: NA; j_gene: TRBJ2-6; v_gene: TRBV7-3; abundance: NA; CDR3nt: TGTGCCAGCAGCTTATTGGGCGGGTCTTCGTGGATCTCTGGGGCCAACGTCCTGACTTTC; CDR3aa: CASSLLGGSSWISGANVLTF
d_gene: NA; j_gene: TRBJ2-2; v_gene: TRBV19; abundance: few; CDR3nt: TGTGCCAGTAGAGTTCGGGGATCCGGGGAGCTGTTTTTT; CDR3aa: CASRVRGSGELFF
d_gene: TRBD1; j_gene: TRBJ1-1; v_gene: TRBV2; abundance: NA; CDR3nt: TGTGCCAGCAGAGGACAGGAGGACACTGAAGCTTTCTTT; CDR3aa: CASRGQEDTEAFF
d_gene: TRBD1; j_gene: TRBJ1-2; v_gene: TRBV3-1/TRBV3-2; abundance: NA; CDR3nt: TGTGCCAGCAGCCAAACGAGGACAGGGACTCATGGCTACACCTTC; CDR3aa: CASSQTRTGTHGYTF
d_gene: NA; j_gene: TRBJ2-7; v_gene: TRBV5-5; abundance: NA; CDR3nt: TGTGCCAGCAGCTTGGCCCTAGGAGCCTCCTACGAGCAGTACTTC; CDR3aa: CASSLALGASYEQYF
d_gene: TRBD1; j_gene: TRBJ1-6; v_gene: TRBV25-1; abundance: NA; CDR3nt: TGTGCCAGCAGTGATTTGGCAGGGGGCTGGGATTCACCCCTCCACTTT; CDR3aa: CASSDLAGGWDSPLHF
d_gene: NA; j_gene: TRBJ1-2; v_gene: TRBV30; abundance: NA; CDR3nt: TGTGCCTGGATGAGGGGGAACTATGGCTACACCTTC; CDR3aa: CAWMRGNYGYTF
d_gene: TRBD1; j_gene: TRBJ1-2; v_gene: TRBV29-1; abundance: NA; CDR3nt: TGCAGCGTTGAGGGACAGGGGGCGGGCGGCTACACCTTC; CDR3aa: CSVEGQGAGGYTF
d_gene: TRBD1; j_gene: TRBJ1-2; v_gene: TRBV2; abundance: NA; CDR3nt: TGTGCCAGCACTCCGGGACAGGGGCCAGGGGGCTACACCTTC; CDR3aa: CASTPGQGPGGYTF
d_gene: NA; j_gene: TRBJ2-5; v_gene: TRBV24-1; abundance: NA; CDR3nt: TGTGCCACCAGCGACCCGTCCCCTAGCGTGGTGGAGACCCAGTACTTC; CDR3aa: CATSDPSPSVVETQYF
d_gene: TRBD2; j_gene: TRBJ2-7; v_gene: TRBV4-1; abundance: NA; CDR3nt: TGCGCCAGCAGCCAAGGCCTAGCGGGGGCCCTCTACGAGCAGTACTTC; CDR3aa: CASSQGLAGALYEQYF
d_gene: TRBD2; j_gene: TRBJ2-7; v_gene: TRBV7-2; abundance: NA; CDR3nt: TGTGCCAGCAGTGCGCCTGACCGGGGGGACGAGCAGTACTTC; CDR3aa: CASSAPDRGDEQYF
d_gene: TRBD1; j_gene: TRBJ1-2; v_gene: TRBV4-3; abundance: NA; CDR3nt: TGCGCCAGCAGCCCGGGACAGACGATCGGCTATGGCTACACCTTC; CDR3aa: CASSPGQTIGYGYTF